The sequence of this T cell receptor beta chain was determined in a study of shared clonotypes between healthy human individuals (dated by TCRdb to about 2020). Regarding the research as a whole: The cohort included a few men and a couple of women between 18 and 49 years of age. For each donor, CD4 naive and CD4 memory were each given three plates, CD8 naive was given two plates, and CD8 memory was given one plate. Blood TCR repertoires of four to six healthy adults were deeply sequenced to estimate repertoire size and the extent of clonotype sharing between individuals. To increase sequencing depth and limit assay-specific biases, different laboratories used diverse techniques to prepare libraries and sequence TCR repertoires. Per donor, leukapheresis produced somewhere between about 0.8 and 9 billion PBMCs.

TCR CDR3 regions were amplified from genomic DNA by multiplex PCR using the deep immunoSEQ assay. Genomic DNA extracted from each cell subset was distributed evenly over all wells of several immunoSEQ 96-well plates, and each plate served as one replicate. Each replicate PCR for sorted subsets received roughly 0.2 ug genomic DNA, equal to around 32,000 T cell genomes. Purified libraries were measured with a Qubit 3.0 fluorometer, size-checked on a Bioanalyzer 2100, and measured again with the KAPA Library Quantification kit. Every immunoSEQ 96-well plate was sequenced on a dedicated single-read 150-cycle Illumina NextSeq 550 flow cell. In the paper's pipeline: Because the immunoSEQ output held only junctional sequences and lacked quality scores, the filtering could not match the filtering applied to full-length reads. To assign V/J genes and CDR3, sequences were annotated using PyIR, a Python wrapper for IgBLAST v1.9, with IMGT germline references. Reads with weak V/J assignments (E-value above 1e-6), missing CDR3, stop codons, out-of-frame junctions, or ambiguous translated residues were removed. V3J clonotypes were defined by identical inferred V gene, J gene, and CDR3 amino acid sequence. The percentage overlap between two repertoires was calculated by dividing the number of shared unique clonotypes by the size of the smaller repertoire. Richness of each repertoire was evaluated using RTK rarefaction, the Chao1 estimator, and Recon v2.1 estimates of unobserved clonotypes. OLGA was used to compute generation probabilities for all TCRbeta clonotypes that the gDNA method yielded from a handful of donors. This immuneACCESS table, as held by TCRdb, lists in-frame sequences with V and J called but not all clones. Of the missing ones, under half trace to an unresolved V gene in checked studies; the others have no known cause. From that table come the V and J calls and clone size; the DNA was used to work out D and trimming. Here the sample has about 980,000 clones; about 80% occur a single time. Clones ranked in the top ten supply roughly 1.5% of the sample.

The donors were healthy, HIV-negative adults with no recently reported acute infections or vaccinations. All donors were Caucasian adults living in Nashville, Tennessee, USA. CD4+ T cells were enriched by magnetic negative selection, after which naive cells were positively selected on CD45RA and the negative fraction was taken as the memory subset. Blood was collected by leukapheresis, and PBMCs were isolated by Ficoll-Histopaque density gradient centrifugation and then cryopreserved in liquid nitrogen vapor phase. Purity and quantity of every magnetically sorted T cell population were checked by analytical flow cytometry. Each sorted fraction had its genomic DNA isolated and then quantified by UV absorbance on a Nanodrop 2000c. Comments on this clone: The clone's antigen remains unknown. Per-nucleotide qualities are absent, and no much larger clonotype sits a single base away.

The germline ends are 16 bases apart after V is trimmed by 3 bases and J by 6 bases. The CDR3 spans 15 residues, from the cysteine through the phenylalanine. CDR3 DNA is the only sequence kept; it has 45 bases, read in frame from the first base. The germline V gene supplies CDR1 MNHEY and CDR2 SVGAGI. Overall study results and their limits: Larger estimated clonotype richness was generally found for naive subsets than for memory subsets. Even with the large sequencing depth, rarefaction of the sorted-subset datasets indicated that sequencing was incomplete. When a handful of donors were compared, the shared fraction of clonotypes was about 5.4% for naive CD4, about 4% for naive CD8, about 2.5% for memory CD4, and 0.35% to 0.4% for memory CD8. Compared with non-shared clonotypes, clonotypes shared by all four sorted-subset donors had higher generation probabilities. Only blood was sampled, and tissue TCR repertoires likely differ from those in blood. Based on pairwise subsampling, the degree of clonotype sharing among donors was expected to be affected by sequencing depth. Because the study included only a small number of donors, the genetic and exposure-history diversity represented was limited.

The sample comprised memory CD4+ T cells sorted from blood. In the paper's terms, the cell subset or site label means: CD45RA-negative fraction. This clonotype was sampled from a man between 18 and 35 years old in good health. The rearrangement joined TRBV6-5 to TRBJ2-3; the D gene is possibly TRBD1 or TRBD2, with 5 bases matching each. This receptor has the CDR3 CASSYGDRQADTQYF. The base sequence is TGTGCCAGCAGTTATGGGGACCGGCAAGCCGATACGCAGTATTTT.